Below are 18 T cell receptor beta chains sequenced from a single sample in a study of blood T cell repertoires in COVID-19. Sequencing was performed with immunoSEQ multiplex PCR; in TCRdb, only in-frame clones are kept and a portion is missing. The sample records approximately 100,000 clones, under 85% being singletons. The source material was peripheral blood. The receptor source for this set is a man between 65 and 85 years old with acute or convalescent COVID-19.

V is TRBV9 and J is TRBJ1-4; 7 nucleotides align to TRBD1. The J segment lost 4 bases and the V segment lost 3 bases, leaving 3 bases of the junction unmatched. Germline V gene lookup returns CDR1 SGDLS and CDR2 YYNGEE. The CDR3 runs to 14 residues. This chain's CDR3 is CASSAGQFNEKLFF. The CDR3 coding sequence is TGTGCCAGCAGCGCGGGACAGTTTAATGAAAAACTGTTTTTT.

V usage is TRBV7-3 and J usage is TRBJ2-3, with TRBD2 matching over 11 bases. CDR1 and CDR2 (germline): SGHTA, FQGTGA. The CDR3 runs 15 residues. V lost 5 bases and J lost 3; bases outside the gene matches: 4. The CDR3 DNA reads TGTGCCAGCAGCCCCCTAGCGGGAGGAACAGATACGCAGTATTTT. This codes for CASSPLAGGTDTQYF.

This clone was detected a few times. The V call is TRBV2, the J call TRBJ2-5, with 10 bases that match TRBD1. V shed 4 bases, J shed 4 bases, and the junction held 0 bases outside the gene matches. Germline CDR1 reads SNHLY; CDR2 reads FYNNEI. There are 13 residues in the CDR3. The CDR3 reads CASSGDRGETQYF. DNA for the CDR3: TGTGCCAGCAGTGGGGACAGGGGAGAGACCCAGTACTTC.

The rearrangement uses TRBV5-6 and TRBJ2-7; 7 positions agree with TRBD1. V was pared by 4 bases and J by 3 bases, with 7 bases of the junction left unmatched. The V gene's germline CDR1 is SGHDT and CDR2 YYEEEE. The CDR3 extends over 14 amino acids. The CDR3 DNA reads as TGTGCCAGCAGCCCGGGGACAGATATCTACGAGCAGTACTTC. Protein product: CASSPGTDIYEQYF.

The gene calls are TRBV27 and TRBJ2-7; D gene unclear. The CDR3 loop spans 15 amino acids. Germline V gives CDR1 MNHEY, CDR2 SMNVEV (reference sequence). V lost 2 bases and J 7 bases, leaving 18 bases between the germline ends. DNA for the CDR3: TGTGCCAGCAGTTTACGTATTACAACCGGGTCGGAGCAGTACTTC. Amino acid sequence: CASSLRITTGSEQYF.

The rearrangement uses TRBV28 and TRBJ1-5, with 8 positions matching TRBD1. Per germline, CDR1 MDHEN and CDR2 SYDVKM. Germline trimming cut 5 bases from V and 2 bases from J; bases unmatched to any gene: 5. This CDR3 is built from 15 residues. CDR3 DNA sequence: TGTGCCAGCAGTGTTACAGGGGGACGCAATCAGCCCCAGCATTTT. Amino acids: CASSVTGGRNQPQHF.

CDR3 in DNA: TGTGCCAGCTCACCACCTTCTGGACAGGGTGGGGAAGCTTTCTTT. Amino acids: CASSPPSGQGGEAFF. This chain joins TRBV18 and TRBJ1-1; 8 bases align to TRBD1. V was clipped by 0 bases and J by 8 bases; unmatched bases: 8. Per the germline V gene, CDR1 is KGHSH and CDR2 is LQKENI. There are 15 residues in the CDR3.

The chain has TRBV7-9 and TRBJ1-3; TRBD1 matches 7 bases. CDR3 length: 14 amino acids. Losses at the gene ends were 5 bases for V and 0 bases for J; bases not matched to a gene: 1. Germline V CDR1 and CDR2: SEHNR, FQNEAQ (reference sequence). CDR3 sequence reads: CASSRDSSGNTIYF. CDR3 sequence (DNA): TGTGCCAGCAGCCGGGACAGCTCTGGAAACACCATATATTTT.

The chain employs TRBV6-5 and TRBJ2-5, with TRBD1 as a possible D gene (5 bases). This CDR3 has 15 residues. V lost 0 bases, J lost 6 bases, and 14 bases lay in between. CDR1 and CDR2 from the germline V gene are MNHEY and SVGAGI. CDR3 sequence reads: CASSYSWGREKTQYF. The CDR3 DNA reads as TGTGCCAGCAGTTACTCGTGGGGCAGGGAAAAGACCCAGTACTTC.

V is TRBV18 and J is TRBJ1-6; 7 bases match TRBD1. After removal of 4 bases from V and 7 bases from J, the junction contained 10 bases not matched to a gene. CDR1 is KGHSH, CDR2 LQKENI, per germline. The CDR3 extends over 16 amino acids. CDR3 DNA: TGTGCCAGCTCACGGGAGTTGACAGGGTCAAATTCACCCCTCCACTTT. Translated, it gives CASSRELTGSNSPLHF.

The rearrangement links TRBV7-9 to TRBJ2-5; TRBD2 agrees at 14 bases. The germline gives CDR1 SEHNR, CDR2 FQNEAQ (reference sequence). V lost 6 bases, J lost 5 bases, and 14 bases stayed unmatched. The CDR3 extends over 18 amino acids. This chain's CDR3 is CASRPLGLAGGVDETQYF. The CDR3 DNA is TGTGCCAGCAGGCCTCTTGGACTAGCGGGAGGAGTCGACGAGACCCAGTACTTC.

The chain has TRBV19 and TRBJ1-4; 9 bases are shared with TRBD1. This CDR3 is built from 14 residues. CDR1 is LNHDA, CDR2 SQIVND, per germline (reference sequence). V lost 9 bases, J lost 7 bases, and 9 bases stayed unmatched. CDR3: CASCPGTGFEKLFF. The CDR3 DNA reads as TGTGCCAGCTGCCCCGGGACAGGGTTTGAAAAACTGTTTTTT.

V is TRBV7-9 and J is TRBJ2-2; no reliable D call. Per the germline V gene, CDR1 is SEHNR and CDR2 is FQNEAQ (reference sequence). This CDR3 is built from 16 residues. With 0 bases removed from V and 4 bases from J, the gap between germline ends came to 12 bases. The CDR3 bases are TGTGCCAGCAGCTTAGCGATAGTACTAACCACCGGGGAGCTGTTTTTT. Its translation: CASSLAIVLTTGELFF.

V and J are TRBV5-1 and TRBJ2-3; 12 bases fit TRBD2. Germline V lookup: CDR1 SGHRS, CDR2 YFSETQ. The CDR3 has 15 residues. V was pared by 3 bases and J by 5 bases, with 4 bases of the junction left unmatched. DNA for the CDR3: TGCGCCAGCAGCTGGACTAGCGGGAATGGAGATACGCAGTATTTT. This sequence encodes CASSWTSGNGDTQYF. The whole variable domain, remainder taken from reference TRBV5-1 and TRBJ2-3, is KAGVTQTPRYLIKTRGQQVTLSCSPISGHRSVSWYQQTPGQGLQFLFEYFSETQRNKGNFPGRFSGRQFSNSRSEMNVSTLELGDSALYLCASSWTSGNGDTQYFGPGTRLTVL.

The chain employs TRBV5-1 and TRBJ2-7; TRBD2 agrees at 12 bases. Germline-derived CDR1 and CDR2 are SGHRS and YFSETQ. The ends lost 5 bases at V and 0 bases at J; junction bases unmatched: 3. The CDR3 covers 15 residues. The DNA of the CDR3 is TGCGCCAGCAGACCGACTAGCGGGAGCTCCTACGAGCAGTACTTC. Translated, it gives CASRPTSGSSYEQYF.

In nucleotides, the CDR3 is TGTGCCAGCAGTTTTCTCTCTAGCGGGAGAAGAGTCAACAATGAGCAGTTCTTC. This codes for CASSFLSSGRRVNNEQFF. The V call is TRBV28, the J call TRBJ2-1; 10 bases match TRBD2. V gave up 3 bases and J gave up 5 bases; unmatched junction bases: 13. Germline CDR1 MDHEN, CDR2 SYDVKM. The CDR3 is made up of 18 amino acids.

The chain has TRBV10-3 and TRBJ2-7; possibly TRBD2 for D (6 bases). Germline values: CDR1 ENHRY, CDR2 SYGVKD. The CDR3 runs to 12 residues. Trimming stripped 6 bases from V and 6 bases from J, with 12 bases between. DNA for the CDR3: TGTGCCATCAGCCCCATCGGGGGCGAGCAGTACTTC. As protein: CAISPIGGEQYF.

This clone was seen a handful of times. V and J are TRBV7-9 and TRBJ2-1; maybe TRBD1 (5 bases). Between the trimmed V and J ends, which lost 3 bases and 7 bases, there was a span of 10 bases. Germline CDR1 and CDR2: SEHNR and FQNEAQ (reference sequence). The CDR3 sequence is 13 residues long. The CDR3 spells CASSFTTENEQFF. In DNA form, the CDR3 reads TGTGCCAGCAGCTTCACGACAGAAAATGAGCAGTTCTTC. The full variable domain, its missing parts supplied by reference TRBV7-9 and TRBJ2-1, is DTGVSQNPRHKITKRGQNVTFRCDPISEHNRLYWYRQTLGQGPEFLTYFQNEAQLEKSRLLSDRFSAERPKGSFSTLEIQRTEQGDSAMYLCASSFTTENEQFFGPGTRLTVL.